These 5 T cell receptor beta chains came from one sample sequenced in a study of Ad26.COV2.S vaccination and SARS-CoV-2 variants. The treatment here: 15 to 20 received Ad26.COV2.S at low or high dose, single or two shots; five or six received placebo; per-sample allocation not given. Collection of the samples took place on day 63 after the first injection of vaccine or placebo. TCRdb's table, derived via immunoSEQ multiplex PCR, lists solely in-frame clones and lacks some. This sample has 350,000 to 500,000 clones, with 80% to 95% found just once. The sequencing used peripheral blood, collected in a trial of Ad26.COV2.S vaccine versus placebo. The source of these receptors is a person between 18 and 65 years old who received the Ad26.COV2.S COVID-19 vaccine or a placebo.

The chain employs TRBV9 and TRBJ2-5; tentative D call: TRBD2 (5 bases). V was trimmed by 0 bases and J by 4 bases, leaving 16 bases between them. The germline V gene has CDR1 SGDLS and CDR2 YYNGEE. CDR3 length: 16 residues. The CDR3 DNA follows: TGTGCCAGCAGCGTAGCATTATTGGGAGCCGGAGAGACCCAGTACTTC. Translating gives CASSVALLGAGETQYF. The full variable domain, its missing parts supplied by reference TRBV9 and TRBJ2-5, is DSGVTQTPKHLITATGQRVTLRCSPRSGDLSVYWYQQSLDQGLQFLIQYYNGEERAKGNILERFSAQQFPDLHSELNLSSLELGDSALYFCASSVALLGAGETQYFGPGTRLLVL.

The chain combines TRBV2 with TRBJ2-3; D gene uncertain. With 7 bases removed from V and 5 bases from J, the gap between germline ends came to 19 bases. Germline CDR1 SNHLY, CDR2 FYNNEI. There are 15 residues in the CDR3. The CDR3 sequence: CASTVQDRVGDTQYF. The CDR3 DNA follows: TGTGCCAGCACCGTGCAGGACCGGGTCGGAGATACGCAGTATTTT.

The chain combines TRBV5-4 with TRBJ2-5; 7 nucleotides line up with TRBD1. The CDR3 contains 13 residues. The germline V gene has CDR1 SGHNT and CDR2 YYREEE (reference sequence). Losses at the gene ends were 2 bases for V and 6 bases for J; bases not matched to a gene: 4. CDR3 bases: TGTGCCAGCAGCTTTGACAGGGTGAAGACCCAGTACTTC. It specifies CASSFDRVKTQYF.

This chain links TRBV5-4 with TRBJ2-7, with D tentatively TRBD1 (7 bases). Germline CDR1 SGHNT, CDR2 YYREEE (reference sequence). There are 15 residues in the CDR3. The V gene lost 0 bases and the J gene lost 3 bases, with 13 bases spanning the gap. This CDR3 reads CASSLEGAGSYEQYF. CDR3 bases: TGTGCCAGCAGCTTGGAGGGGGCCGGGAGCTACGAGCAGTACTTC.

This clone was counted a few times. This sequence joins TRBV7-6 and TRBJ2-2; TRBD1 matches 8 bases. CDR3 size: 15 residues. Germline V gene lookup returns CDR1 SGHVS and CDR2 FNYEAQ. The trim removed 4 bases at V and 6 bases at J, leaving 7 bases unmatched. The CDR3 DNA sequence: TGTGCCAGCAGCTCCCAATCACAGGGGGCCGGGGAGCTGTTTTTT. It specifies CASSSQSQGAGELFF. The entire variable domain, with the rest obtained from reference TRBV7-6 and TRBJ2-2, is as follows: GAGVSQSPRYKVTKRGQDVALRCDPISGHVSLYWYRQALGQGPEFLTYFNYEAQQDKSGLPNDRFSAERPEGSISTLTIQRTEQRDSAMYRCASSSQSQGAGELFFGEGSRLTVL.